This TCR beta chain is from a study of post-analysis software for immune sequencing data. Across the study: Multiple sclerosis in the patients followed relapsing-remitting, secondary progressive and progressive-relapsing courses. General study results and limits: Those with multiple sclerosis, the patient group, showed significantly lower normalized Chao1 diversity than controls. About five TRBV segments (TRBV5-6, TRBV5-1 and TRBV20-1 among them) occurred more frequently in patients than in controls.

Details on this clonotype: Its target is unknown.

Unique molecular identifiers tagged the TCR beta cDNA libraries. TCRdb independently ran MiXCR on the PCR reads; one entry per CDR3 protein. The sample records roughly 620,000 distinct CDR3 sequences, around 47% being singletons. J gave up 2 bases and V 1 base, and 4 bases lay outside the gene matches. The CDR3 loop spans 15 amino acids. Germline V lookup: CDR1 SGHTA, CDR2 FQGNSA. Source material: blood. The source is a girl aged 5 to 17 with multiple sclerosis. V usage is TRBV7-2 and J usage is TRBJ2-5; 7 nucleotides match TRBD2. The CDR3 bases are TGTGCCAGCAGCTTAGGCCGGGGGGTACAAGAGACCCAGTACTTC. Translation gives CASSLGRGVQETQYF.